This TCR beta chain was profiled in a study of T cells after yellow fever vaccination. 5'RACE template switching generated TCR cDNA, adding a universal primer site and UMIs. TCRdb recomputed calls from the 5' RACE reads with MiXCR, one row per CDR3 protein. The table lists hundreds of thousands of distinct CDR3 sequences, roughly an eighth of them singletons. The CDR3 is 13 residues long. Germline V gene sequence: CDR1 GTSNPN, CDR2 SVGIG (reference sequence). Trimming removed 3 bases at V and 6 bases at J, with 12 bases between. The sequencing here drew on PBMCs, taken on the day of the yellow fever booster vaccination. This sequence originates from a man aged 25-45 years who received the YFV17D yellow fever vaccine. This chain connects TRBV30 to TRBJ2-1, with a possible D match to TRBD2 (6 bases). This chain's CDR3 is CAWSGGLANEQFF. CDR3 nucleotide sequence: TGTGCCTGGAGCGGGGGACTCGCCAATGAGCAGTTCTTC.